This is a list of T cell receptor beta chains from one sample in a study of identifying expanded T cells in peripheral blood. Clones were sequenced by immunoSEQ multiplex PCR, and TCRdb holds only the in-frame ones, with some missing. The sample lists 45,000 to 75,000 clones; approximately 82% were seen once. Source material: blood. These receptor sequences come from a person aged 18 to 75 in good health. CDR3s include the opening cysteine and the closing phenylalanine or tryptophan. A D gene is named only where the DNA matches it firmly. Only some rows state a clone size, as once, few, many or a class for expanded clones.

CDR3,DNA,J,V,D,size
CASGLGLAGGREQFF,TGTGCTAGTGGTCTAGGACTAGCGGGGGGGAGGGAGCAGTTCTTC,TRBJ2-1,TRBV12-5,TRBD2,NA
CASSPTSGQSLTEAFF,TGTGCCAGCAGCCCCACTTCAGGACAGTCCCTCACTGAAGCTTTCTTT,TRBJ1-1,TRBV9,NA,NA
CASSSQTGNTEAFF,TGTGCCAGCAGCTCACAGACAGGGAACACTGAAGCTTTCTTT,TRBJ1-1,TRBV7-9,NA,NA
CAISESKFYGYTF,TGTGCCATCAGTGAGTCGAAGTTCTATGGCTACACCTTC,TRBJ1-2,TRBV10-3,NA,NA
CASSPSGRANYGYTF,TGTGCCAGCAGCCCCAGTGGGAGGGCTAACTATGGCTACACCTTC,TRBJ1-2,TRBV6-6,NA,NA
CASRPVDSGNTIYF,TGTGCCAGCAGACCAGTCGACTCTGGAAACACCATATATTTT,TRBJ1-3,TRBV28,NA,NA
CASSDVSDGIYGYTF,TGTGCCAGCAGCGATGTCTCCGACGGGATCTATGGCTACACCTTC,TRBJ1-2,TRBV5-6,NA,NA
CASSVTGGNSNQPQHF,TGTGCCAGCAGTGTCACAGGGGGCAATAGCAATCAGCCCCAGCATTTT,TRBJ1-5,TRBV2,TRBD1,once
CASSSFIDLGSGQPQHF,TGTGCCAGCAGTTCCTTCATAGATCTGGGATCAGGGCAGCCCCAGCATTTT,TRBJ1-5,TRBV5-8,NA,NA
CASSLTPLSNIQYF,TGCGCCAGCAGCTTGACCCCACTCAGCAACATTCAGTACTTC,TRBJ2-4,TRBV5-1,NA,NA
CASSAGTGRNQPQHF,TGCGCCAGCAGCGCCGGGACAGGTCGCAATCAGCCCCAGCATTTT,TRBJ1-5,TRBV5-1,TRBD1,NA
CASRASGGRETQYF,TGTGCCAGTAGAGCTAGCGGGGGTCGGGAGACCCAGTACTTC,TRBJ2-5,TRBV19,TRBD2,NA
CASSLAGRGRPDEQFF,TGCGCCAGCAGCTTGGCCGGGCGGGGGCGGCCGGATGAGCAGTTCTTC,TRBJ2-1,TRBV5-1,NA,NA
CASSYGPSGNTIYF,TGTGCCAGCAGTTACGGGCCCTCTGGAAACACCATATATTTT,TRBJ1-3,TRBV6-6,NA,NA
CASRGYAPYEQYF,TGTGCCAGCAGGGGGTACGCACCTTACGAGCAGTACTTC,TRBJ2-7,TRBV2,NA,NA
CASSHTGNGQYTEAFF,TGTGCCAGTAGCCATACAGGGAATGGACAGTACACTGAAGCTTTCTTT,TRBJ1-1,TRBV19,NA,once
CASSLARGLGEKLFF,TGTGCCAGCAGCTTAGCGAGGGGGTTGGGTGAAAAACTGTTTTTT,TRBJ1-4,TRBV7-6,NA,NA
CASSFPPLGSYNEQFF,TGTGCCAGCAGCTTTCCTCCCCTGGGGTCCTACAATGAGCAGTTCTTC,TRBJ2-1,TRBV7-2,NA,NA
CASSQDPGTGYGYTF,TGCGCCAGCAGCCAAGATCCCGGGACAGGCTATGGCTACACCTTC,TRBJ1-2,TRBV4-1,TRBD1,once
CASSEIGDTEAFF,TGTGCCAGCAGTGAAATAGGAGACACTGAAGCTTTCTTT,TRBJ1-1,TRBV2,NA,NA
CASRIGQYNEQFF,TGTGCCAGCAGAATTGGACAGTACAATGAGCAGTTCTTC,TRBJ2-1,TRBV6-6,NA,NA
CASSPGRNQPQHF,TGTGCCAGCAGCCCGGGTCGCAATCAGCCCCAGCATTTT,TRBJ1-5,TRBV7-8,NA,NA
CASSTRDRANTEAFF,TGTGCCAGCAGCACACGGGACAGGGCTAACACTGAAGCTTTCTTT,TRBJ1-1,TRBV11-2,TRBD1,NA
CASRRTENSGNTIYF,TGTGCCAGCAGGCGGACTGAGAACTCTGGAAACACCATATATTTT,TRBJ1-3,TRBV5-5,NA,NA
CASSQETSGHYNEQFF,TGCGCCAGCAGCCAAGAGACTAGCGGTCACTACAATGAGCAGTTCTTC,TRBJ2-1,TRBV4-3,TRBD2,NA
CASSSRTSGVSYEQYF,TGTGCCAGCAGCTCAAGGACTAGCGGGGTCTCCTACGAGCAGTACTTC,TRBJ2-7,TRBV7-2,TRBD2,NA
CASSRRDSYEQYF,TGTGCCAGTAGTAGACGGGACAGCTACGAGCAGTACTTC,TRBJ2-7,TRBV19,TRBD1,NA
CASSSGNTGELFF,TGCGCCAGCAGCTCAGGGAACACCGGGGAGCTGTTTTTT,TRBJ2-2,TRBV5-1,NA,NA
CASSLGFTDTQYF,TGCGCCAGCAGCTTGGGTTTCACAGATACGCAGTATTTT,TRBJ2-3,TRBV5-1,NA,NA
CASSLSPGGVYNEQFF,TGTGCCAGCAGCTTAAGTCCAGGGGGAGTTTACAATGAGCAGTTCTTC,TRBJ2-1,TRBV7-2,TRBD1,NA
CASQGGFSGNTIYF,TGTGCCAGCCAAGGGGGCTTTTCTGGAAACACCATATATTTT,TRBJ1-3,TRBV6-5,TRBD1,once
CASGGDDEQFF,TGTGCCAGCGGAGGGGATGATGAGCAGTTCTTC,TRBJ2-1,TRBV9,NA,NA
CASSPPQTPTEAFF,TGTGCCAGCAGCCCCCCACAAACCCCGACTGAAGCTTTCTTT,TRBJ1-1,TRBV4-2,NA,NA
CASRRGASGTDTQYF,TGTGCCAGTAGGCGGGGGGCCTCTGGCACAGATACGCAGTATTTT,TRBJ2-3,TRBV19,TRBD2,NA
CASRPGQGGSSKETQYF,TGTGCCAGCAGACCGGGACAGGGGGGGAGCAGTAAGGAGACCCAGTACTTC,TRBJ2-5,TRBV28,TRBD1,NA
CASFGTDKNIQYF,TGTGCCAGCTTCGGGACGGATAAAAACATTCAGTACTTC,TRBJ2-4,TRBV28,NA,NA
CASSWLREQETQYF,TGTGCCAGCAGCTGGTTAAGGGAGCAAGAGACCCAGTACTTC,TRBJ2-5,TRBV7-9,NA,NA
CASTLGLDNEQFF,TGTGCCAGCACCCTGGGGCTAGACAATGAGCAGTTCTTC,TRBJ2-1,TRBV9,NA,NA
CSVDRGTGWGEAFF,TGCAGCGTTGACAGAGGGACAGGGTGGGGTGAAGCTTTCTTT,TRBJ1-1,TRBV29-1,TRBD1,NA
CASSSTSSSGNTIYF,TGTGCCAGCAGCTCGACTTCGAGCTCTGGAAACACCATATATTTT,TRBJ1-3,TRBV5-5,NA,NA
CASSSTDSPLHF,TGCGCCAGCAGCTCGACAGATTCACCCCTCCACTTT,TRBJ1-6,TRBV5-1,NA,NA
CASSLDTSSYNEQFF,TGTGCCAGCAGCTTGGACACAAGCTCCTACAATGAGCAGTTCTTC,TRBJ2-1,TRBV5-4,NA,NA
CASSLLQSNYGYTF,TGCGCCAGCAGCTTATTACAGTCTAACTATGGCTACACCTTC,TRBJ1-2,TRBV5-1,NA,once
CASSVTEPYNEQFF,TGTGCCAGCAGCGTCACGGAACCCTACAATGAGCAGTTCTTC,TRBJ2-1,TRBV9,NA,NA
CASSVTPAGSLNTEAFF,TGTGCCAGCAGTGTTACACCCGCGGGGAGCCTGAACACTGAAGCTTTCTTT,TRBJ1-1,TRBV6-1,NA,NA
CASSFGAEQFF,TGTGCCAGCAGCTTTGGGGCTGAGCAGTTCTTC,TRBJ2-1,TRBV11-3,NA,NA
CASSGSGRAAVKTQYF,TGTGCCAGCAGTGGGAGCGGGAGGGCCGCCGTAAAGACCCAGTACTTC,TRBJ2-5,TRBV6-1,TRBD2,NA
CASTVAPGELFF,TGTGCCAGCACTGTGGCCCCCGGGGAGCTGTTTTTT,TRBJ2-2,TRBV6-6,NA,NA
CASSRREVTSTGELFF,TGTGCCAGCAGCCGTAGGGAAGTAACTAGCACCGGGGAGCTGTTTTTT,TRBJ2-2,TRBV2,NA,NA
CASSPQVNTEAFF,TGTGCCAGCTCACCCCAGGTGAACACTGAAGCTTTCTTT,TRBJ1-1,TRBV18,NA,NA
CASSQDPSGKNIQYF,TGCGCCAGCAGCCAAGACCCTAGCGGTAAAAACATTCAGTACTTC,TRBJ2-4,TRBV4-1,TRBD2,NA
CAWSVQQSDGYTF,TGTGCCTGGAGTGTACAGCAATCGGATGGCTACACCTTC,TRBJ1-2,TRBV30,NA,NA
CSAEEQQGARGYGYTF,TGCAGCGCTGAAGAACAACAGGGAGCCAGGGGGTATGGCTACACCTTC,TRBJ1-2,TRBV29-1,TRBD1,NA
CASNRDGGPEAFF,TGTGCCAGCAACCGGGACGGGGGACCTGAAGCTTTCTTT,TRBJ1-1,TRBV6-6,NA,NA
CASSLEARPDTQYF,TGTGCCAGCAGCCTAGAAGCGAGACCAGATACGCAGTATTTT,TRBJ2-3,TRBV9,NA,NA